This TCR beta chain was recovered during a study of T cells after yellow fever vaccination. Notes on the study in general: The secondary response peaked faster, at day 5 versus 15, but was weaker. Most primary-vaccination clones recurred post-booster (approximately 95% CD4, just over 85% CD8). The CD4 and CD8 compartments had a small share of their clonotypes in common.

UMIs and a universal primer site were added when TCR cDNA was made by 5'RACE template switching. TCRdb reanalysed the 5' RACE reads using MiXCR and keeps one entry per CDR3 protein. The table includes 500,000 to 650,000 distinct CDR3 sequences, 10% to 15% detected once. CDR1 and CDR2 (germline): SGHNT, YYREEE (reference sequence). The CDR3 totals 13 residues. V lost 5 bases and J lost 4, with 11 bases in between. This clonotype occurred many times. Its antigen is not identified. Sequenced here: PBMCs, sampled on the day of the yellow fever booster vaccination. The chain is built from TRBV5-4 and TRBJ2-3, with D possibly being TRBD1 (6 bases). This receptor was identified in a man aged 25 to 40 who received the YFV17D yellow fever vaccine. CDR3 nucleotides: TGTGCCAGCAGTTTATCAGGGGCAGATACGCAGTATTTT. As protein: CASSLSGADTQYF. The variable domain in full, completed from reference TRBV5-4 and TRBJ2-3, reads ETGVTQSPTHLIKTRGQQVTLRCSSQSGHNTVSWYQQALGQGPQFIFQYYREEENGRGNFPPRFSGLQFPNYSSELNVNALELDDSALYLCASSLSGADTQYFGPGTRLTVL.